Shown below are 17 T cell receptor beta chains from a single sample sequenced in a study of blood T cell repertoires in COVID-19. The data were produced by immunoSEQ multiplex PCR, yet TCRdb's version contains in-frame clones alone and is incomplete. The sample holds about 170,000 clones; over 70% are singletons and the top ten take around 2.7%. Sequenced material: peripheral blood. The source is a man in his sixties or seventies with acute or convalescent COVID-19.

For the CDR3, the DNA is TGTGCCAGCAGTGTTAACAGGGGGATAGGCACTGAAGCTTTCTTT. The encoded protein is CASSVNRGIGTEAFF. The chain recombines TRBV27 with TRBJ1-1, with 8 bases that match TRBD1. The germline gives CDR1 MNHEY, CDR2 SMNVEV (reference sequence). Unmatched junction bases numbered 9, after V lost 5 bases and J lost 4 bases. The CDR3 consists of 15 residues.

The rearrangement joins TRBV7-2 to TRBJ2-3; 11 nucleotides align to TRBD2. Trimming cost V 1 base and J 7 bases; bases outside gene matches: 4. The CDR3 length is 15 residues. Germline V gene sequence: CDR1 SGHTA, CDR2 FQGNSA. CDR3 nucleotide sequence: TGTGCCAGCAGCTTAGACCCTAGCGGGGGGTATACGCAGTATTTT. This codes for CASSLDPSGGYTQYF. Full variable domain (rest looked up from reference TRBV7-2 and TRBJ2-3): GAGVSQSPSNKVTEKGKDVELRCDPISGHTALYWYRQSLGQGLEFLIYFQGNSAPDKSGLPSDRFSAERTGGSVSTLTIQRTQQEDSAVYLCASSLDPSGGYTQYFGPGTRLTVL.

The genes are TRBV29-1 and TRBJ1-1, with D perhaps matching TRBD1 (6 bases). Germline assignment: CDR1 SQVTM and CDR2 ANQGSEA. The length of the CDR3 is 14 residues. With 1 base removed from V and 0 bases from J, the gap between germline ends came to 9 bases. CDR3 amino acids: CSVEGDTMNTEAFF. In DNA, the CDR3 is TGCAGCGTTGAAGGGGACACCATGAACACTGAAGCTTTCTTT.

The V gene is TRBV6-5, the J gene TRBJ1-2, with D tentatively TRBD1 (5 bases). Germline lookup yields CDR1 MNHEY and CDR2 SVGAGI. There are 15 residues in the CDR3. Trimming shortened V by 0 bases and J by 4 bases, and 12 bases separated the two germline ends. The CDR3 is CASSYSGGKAYGYTF. In nucleotides, the CDR3 is TGTGCCAGCAGTTACTCCGGGGGGAAGGCCTATGGCTACACCTTC.

V and J are TRBV19 and TRBJ1-5; tentative D call: TRBD1 (5 bases). The CDR3 contains 15 residues. The V gene lost 1 base and the J gene lost 2 bases, with 9 bases spanning the gap. Germline CDR1 and CDR2: LNHDA and SQIVND (reference sequence). The CDR3 region is CASSIGQMGNQPQHF. The CDR3, as DNA: TGTGCCAGTAGTATAGGACAGATGGGCAATCAGCCCCAGCATTTT.

This clone is a singleton in its sample. J is TRBJ1-3 and V is TRBV13; D is undetermined. CDR1 is PRHDT, CDR2 FYEKMQ, per germline (reference sequence). Deletions cut 5 bases from V and 2 bases from J, with 10 bases between. This CDR3 spans 14 amino acids. The CDR3 region is CASSLRSPGNTIYF. In DNA, the CDR3 is TGTGCCAGCAGCCTCAGGTCCCCTGGAAACACCATATATTTT.

The chain's CDR3 is CATSDSSGGVTDTQYF. DNA for the CDR3: TGTGCCACCAGTGATAGTAGCGGGGGGGTCACAGATACGCAGTATTTT. V gene TRBV24-1 combines with J gene TRBJ2-3, with 11 bases that match TRBD2. The V gene's germline CDR1 is KGHDR and CDR2 SFDVKD. With 3 bases clipped from V and 2 bases from J, the junction kept 3 bases outside the gene matches. The CDR3 is 16 residues long.

The DNA of the CDR3 is TGCAGCGTTGAAGACCCCGGGACAGGGGGCTACGAGCAGTACTTC. Translating it yields CSVEDPGTGGYEQYF. This chain connects TRBV29-1 to TRBJ2-7, with 11 positions matching TRBD1. Germline assignment: CDR1 SQVTM and CDR2 ANQGSEA. This CDR3 has 15 residues. The V and J ends lost 0 bases and 3 bases, in that order; junction bases with no gene match: 4.

In its sample, this clone was seen once. Other nucleotide sequences from this sample produce the same CDR3. The rearrangement links TRBV5-1 to TRBJ1-2; TRBD1 matches at 9 bases. The CDR3 is 14 residues long. V shed 3 bases, J shed 5 bases, and the junction held 5 bases outside the gene matches. CDR1 is SGHRS, CDR2 YFSETQ, per germline. Here the CDR3 DNA reads TGCGCCAGCAGCTCTGGGACAGGGATTTATGGCTACACCTTC. Translating it yields CASSSGTGIYGYTF. Full variable domain (remainder filled in from reference TRBV5-1 and TRBJ1-2): KAGVTQTPRYLIKTRGQQVTLSCSPISGHRSVSWYQQTPGQGLQFLFEYFSETQRNKGNFPGRFSGRQFSNSRSEMNVSTLELGDSALYLCASSSGTGIYGYTFGSGTRLTVV.

The V call is TRBV28, the J call TRBJ1-4; 7 bases are shared with TRBD1. Per germline, CDR1 MDHEN and CDR2 SYDVKM. With V trimmed by 6 bases and J by 4 bases, 11 bases remained unmatched. This CDR3 has 16 amino acids. The DNA of the CDR3 is TGTGCCAGCAGCAGCCCGGGAGGGGGCGTTAATGAAAAACTGTTTTTT. It yields the protein CASSSPGGGVNEKLFF.

J is TRBJ2-1 and V is TRBV6-5; 11 bases are shared with TRBD2. Unmatched junction bases numbered 8, after V lost 6 bases and J lost 10 bases. Germline CDR1 and CDR2: MNHEY and SVGAGI. This CDR3 is 14 amino acids long. DNA for the CDR3: TGTGCCAGCAGCAGGACTAGCGGGCCGCTAGAGCAGTTCTTC. Residues: CASSRTSGPLEQFF.

The V call is TRBV5-1, the J call TRBJ2-5; tentative D call: TRBD1 (5 bases). Trimming took off 2 bases at V and 0 bases at J, with 11 bases between the two ends. The CDR3 covers 15 residues. Germline-derived CDR1 and CDR2 are SGHRS and YFSETQ. CDR3 sequence reads: CASSLRGLYQETQYF. In DNA form, the CDR3 reads TGCGCCAGCAGCTTAAGGGGTTTATACCAAGAGACCCAGTACTTC.

J is TRBJ2-7 and V is TRBV3-1 (or the pseudogene TRBV3-2), with D possibly matching TRBD2 (5 bases). CDR1 and CDR2 from the germline V gene are LGHDT and YNNKEL (reference sequence). This CDR3 comprises 13 residues. V was trimmed by 4 bases and J by 4 bases, leaving 11 bases between them. The CDR3 DNA follows: TGTGCCAGCAGCCTTGCCGAGGGTTACGAGCAGTACTTC. Translated, it gives CASSLAEGYEQYF.

The V gene is TRBV29-1, the J gene TRBJ2-7; the match to TRBD1 covers 8 bases. In germline, CDR1 is SQVTM, CDR2 ANQGSEA. V gave up 5 bases and J gave up 4 bases; unmatched junction bases: 13. CDR3 length: 15 amino acids. The CDR3 sequence: CSVLGQGKAPYEQYF. The CDR3, as DNA: TGCAGCGTTCTCGGACAGGGAAAAGCTCCTTACGAGCAGTACTTC.

This clone came up many times. The chain has TRBV2 and TRBJ2-2; 8 bases agree with TRBD2. With 4 bases clipped from V and 6 bases from J, the junction kept 7 bases outside the gene matches. This CDR3 contains 15 residues. Germline loops: CDR1 SNHLY, CDR2 FYNNEI. Here the CDR3 reads CASSGVSGAAGELFF. CDR3 sequence (DNA): TGTGCCAGCAGTGGGGTTAGCGGGGCCGCCGGGGAGCTGTTTTTT.

This sequence joins TRBV5-1 and TRBJ2-5, with TRBD2 identical over 8 bases. The germline gives CDR1 SGHRS, CDR2 YFSETQ. The CDR3 extends over 15 amino acids. The trim removed 1 base at V and 2 bases at J, leaving 4 bases unmatched. The CDR3 DNA follows: TGCGCCAGCAGCTTGATTAGCGGGGTACAAGAGACCCAGTACTTC. This codes for CASSLISGVQETQYF.

This clone was recorded only once. The rearrangement uses TRBV5-6 and TRBJ1-5, with 8 bases aligning to TRBD1. Germline lookup yields CDR1 SGHDT and CDR2 YYEEEE. The ends lost 3 bases at V and 7 bases at J; junction bases unmatched: 9. This CDR3 comprises 15 residues. This chain's CDR3 is CASSSWDRPLQPQHF. Here the CDR3 DNA reads TGTGCCAGCAGCTCATGGGACAGGCCCCTCCAGCCCCAGCATTTT.